The present T cell receptor beta chain was sequenced within a study of blood T cells in healthy people across ages (dated by TCRdb to between 2014 and 2017). Background for the entire study: In model experiments, roughly one uniquely barcoded TCR beta cDNA molecule per two T cells was captured by template switching. Using deep sequencing normalized with unique cDNA molecular identifiers, the study measured how TCR beta repertoire diversity changes with age. Two additional independent replicas of 1 million unique cDNA reads from the same blood draw were analyzed for two donors (one aged 18 to 29 and one aged 80 or older). To avoid experimental bias, donors of different ages were randomly spread across the sequencing lanes. Donors were grouped into four age groups: young (average approximately 15 years), middle-aged (around 39), aged (around 66) and long-lived (about 82).

Donors were a few dozen systemically healthy Caucasian individuals from Russia aged roughly 6 to 90 years. Each donor gave approximately 9.4 milliliters of peripheral blood, drawn into EDTA-treated Vacutainer tubes. Ficoll-Paque density-gradient centrifugation was used to isolate PBMCs, with at least 6 million obtained per sample. Trizol reagent was used to extract total RNA from the PBMCs, yielding at least 6 micrograms per sample. The percentages of naive CD45RAhigh/CD27high T cells were determined by flow cytometry on a PBMC aliquot from every donor. Libraries were built with 5' RACE. The sequencing machine was an Illumina HiSeq 2500. A second about 7 to 11 cycle PCR used a sample-barcoded 5' primer and a J-beta primer mix. A unique molecular identifier was introduced onto each TCR beta cDNA molecule by a template-switch 5' adaptor carrying 12 random nucleotides. Each sample yielded at least 2.5 million CDR3-containing paired-end reads. First-strand cDNA was synthesized from all RNA with the Mint cDNA synthesis kit, primed by a TRBC-specific oligonucleotide. Following uracil-DNA glycosylase treatment, all cDNA underwent a first 18-cycle PCR with the universal primers M1SS and BC2_uni_R. From the authors' description of their analysis: Each sample was normalized by randomly selecting 1 million high-quality reads, each carrying a distinct molecular identifier. Instead of being binned into consensus sequences, reads that shared molecular identifiers were thrown out. CDR3 identification, clonotype clustering and error correction used MiTCR with a Q25 quality threshold and the strictest error-elimination algorithm. A nonparametric unseen species model using Euler transformation provided a lower-bound estimate of total TCR beta diversity. The public reads were run again by TCRdb, first through fastp at Q25 and then through MiXCR, and only productive beta chains were kept. Each entry is one CDR3 protein sequence, shown with its most common DNA and genes. The V and J calls shown here were made by TCRdb, not taken from the authors' results. The table for this sample lists around 990,000 distinct CDR3 sequences; 35% to 40% of them were counted only once. Around 13% of the sample belongs to the ten largest clones.

Overall study outcomes, separate from this receptor: A strong correlation was found between observed TCR beta diversity and the percentage of naive T cells measured by flow cytometry. Estimates of total diversity based on one million sequenced T cells were regarded as lower bounds and as underestimates. Compared with the aged group, more naive CD4+ T cells, fewer expanded clones and increased TCR diversity were shown by the long-lived group, suggesting age selection. Because profiling used bulk unsorted PBMCs, naive and antigen-experienced compartments could not be compared conclusively. As age increased, observed TCR beta diversity per million T cells dropped in a roughly linear way, and a significant reduction was already evident by age about 40. Donor CMV infection status was unknown, potentially confounding age-related changes in expanded clonotypes.

Including cysteine and phenylalanine, the CDR3 has 19 amino acids. Solely the CDR3 DNA is kept, with 57 bases framed from the first base. According to the germline V gene, CDR1 reads LGHNA and CDR2 reads YSLEER. Trimming removed 0 bases from V and 2 bases from J; the gene matches leave 12 bases unexplained. With regard to this clonotype: The target of this receptor is not known. No much larger clonotype is one base removed from it; base qualities were not supplied.

Sequenced input: blood. The origin of this receptor is a man in his late teens or twenties in good health. The sequence joins TRBV4-3 to TRBJ2-3, with 9 junctional bases fitting TRBD2. The DNA sequence is given as TGCGCCAGCAGCCAAGAGGGCCTTGATAGCGGGGGACACACAGATACGCAGTATTTT. Translated, it reads CASSQEGLDSGGHTDTQYF.